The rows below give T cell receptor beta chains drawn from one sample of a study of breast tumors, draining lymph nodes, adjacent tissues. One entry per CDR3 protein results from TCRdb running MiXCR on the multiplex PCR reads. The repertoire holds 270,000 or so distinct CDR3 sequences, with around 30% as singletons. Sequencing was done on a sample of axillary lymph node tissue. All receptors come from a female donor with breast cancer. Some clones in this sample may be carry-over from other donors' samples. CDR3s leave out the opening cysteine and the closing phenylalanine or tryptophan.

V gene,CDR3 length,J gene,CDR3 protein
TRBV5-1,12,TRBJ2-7,ASSFREQGYEQY
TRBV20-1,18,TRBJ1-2,SARDFIFSRQVHLNYGYT
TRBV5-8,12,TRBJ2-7,AGSLGYRVGEQY
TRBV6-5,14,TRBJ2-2,ASSHRDRVITGELF
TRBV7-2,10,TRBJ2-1,ASSLSRDRQF
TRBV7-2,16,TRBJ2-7,ASSLGVSFSPITYEQY
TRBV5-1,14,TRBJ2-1,ASRDSSGEGSNEQF
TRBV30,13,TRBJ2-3,AWSRGQGAADTQY
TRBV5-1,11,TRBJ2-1,ASSSRAHPEQF
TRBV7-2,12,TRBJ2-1,ASSSPRGGNEQF
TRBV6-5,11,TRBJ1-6,ASSYSGNSPLH
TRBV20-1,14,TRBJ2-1,SARDYLAGGHNEQF
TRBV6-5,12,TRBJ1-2,ASSPTGQPYGYT
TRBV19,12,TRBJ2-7,ASSIRGLSYEQY
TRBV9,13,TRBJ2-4,ASSQGQGAQNIQY
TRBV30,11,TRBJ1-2,AWSSLRNYGYT
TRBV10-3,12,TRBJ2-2,ATQPRENTGELF
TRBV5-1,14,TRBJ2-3,ASSLGLAGGPDTQY
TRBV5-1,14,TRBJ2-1,ASSPDRGLPNNEQF
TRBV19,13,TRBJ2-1,ASSIELAGGREQF